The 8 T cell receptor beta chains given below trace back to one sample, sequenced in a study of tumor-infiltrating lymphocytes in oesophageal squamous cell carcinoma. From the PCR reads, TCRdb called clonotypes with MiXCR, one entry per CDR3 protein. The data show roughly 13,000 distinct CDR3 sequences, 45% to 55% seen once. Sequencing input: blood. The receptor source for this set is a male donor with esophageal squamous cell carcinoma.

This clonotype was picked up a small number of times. CDR3 sequence: CASSQDRVNTEAFF. The CDR3 DNA reads as TGTGCCAGCAGCCAGGACAGGGTGAACACTGAAGCTTTCTTT. The chain employs TRBV7-6 and TRBJ1-1; 8 bases match TRBD1. The junction had 2 bases not matched to a gene; V was cut back by 5 bases and J by 0 bases. Germline V gene lookup returns CDR1 SGHVS and CDR2 FNYEAQ. The CDR3 covers 14 residues.

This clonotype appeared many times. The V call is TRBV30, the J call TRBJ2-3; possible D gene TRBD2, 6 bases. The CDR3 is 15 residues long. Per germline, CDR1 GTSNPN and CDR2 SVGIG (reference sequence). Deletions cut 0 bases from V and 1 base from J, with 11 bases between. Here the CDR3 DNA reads TGTGCCTGGAGTGTGGGGACGGGAGGCACAGATACGCAGTATTTT. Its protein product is CAWSVGTGGTDTQYF.

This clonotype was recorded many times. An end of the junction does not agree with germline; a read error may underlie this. CDR3 amino acids: CASSSPSGRAAF. The CDR3 DNA sequence: TGTGCCAGCAGTTCCCCTAGCGGGAGGGCCGCTTTC. The genes are TRBV28 and TRBJ2-4; 12 nucleotides match TRBD2. In germline, CDR1 is MDHEN, CDR2 SYDVKM. CDR3 length: 12 amino acids.

The CDR3 coding sequence is TGTGCCAGCAGTTTGAAAAGTGAGCAGTTCTTC. This translates into CASSLKSEQFF. The rearrangement joins TRBV12-3 or TRBV12-4 to TRBJ2-7; D not resolved. The DNA matches TRBJ2-1 better at its end, which makes the J call doubtful. The length of the CDR3 is 11 residues.

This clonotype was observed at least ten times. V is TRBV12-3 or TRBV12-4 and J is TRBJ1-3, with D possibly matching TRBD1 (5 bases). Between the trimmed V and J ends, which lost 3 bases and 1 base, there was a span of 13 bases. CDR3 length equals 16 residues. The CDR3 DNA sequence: TGTGCCAGCAGTTTTGTTAGGGGAGGGTCTGGAAACACCATATATTTT. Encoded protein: CASSFVRGGSGNTIYF.

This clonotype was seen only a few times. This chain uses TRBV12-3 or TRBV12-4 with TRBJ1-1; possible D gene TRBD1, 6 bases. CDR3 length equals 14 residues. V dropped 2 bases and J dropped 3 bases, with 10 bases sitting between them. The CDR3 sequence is CASSLRGADTEAFF. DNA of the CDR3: TGTGCCAGCAGTTTACGGGGGGCGGACACTGAAGCTTTCTTT.

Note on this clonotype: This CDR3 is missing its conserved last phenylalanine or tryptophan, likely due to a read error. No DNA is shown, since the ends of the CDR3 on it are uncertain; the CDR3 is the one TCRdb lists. The CDR3 loop is CASSPRGAGGAMSSSSAP. V gene TRBV10-2 combines with J gene TRBJ1-1. The germline V gene has CDR1 WSHSY and CDR2 SAAADI. The CDR3 length equals 18 residues, ends included.

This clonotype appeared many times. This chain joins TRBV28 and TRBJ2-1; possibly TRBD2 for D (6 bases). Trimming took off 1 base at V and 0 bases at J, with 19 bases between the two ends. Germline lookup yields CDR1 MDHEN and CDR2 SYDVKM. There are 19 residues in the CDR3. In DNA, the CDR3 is TGTGCCAGCAGTTTATATGACTCCATGGGGAGGTCCTCCTACAATGAGCAGTTCTTC. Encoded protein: CASSLYDSMGRSSYNEQFF.